This T cell receptor (beta chain) was recovered during a study of post-analysis software for immune sequencing data. Study-level information: Progressive-relapsing, secondary progressive and relapsing-remitting multiple sclerosis were among the disease courses included.

Overall study results and limits: Compared against controls, patients with multiple sclerosis displayed significantly lower normalized Chao1 diversity. F-measure co-clustering was strong for batch-matched samples. TRBV5-6, TRBV5-1 and TRBV20-1 belonged to a set of roughly 5 TRBV segments that were more frequent in patients than controls.

This clonotype occurred a few times. Its target is not known. Built from TCR beta cDNA, the libraries had unique molecular identifiers in them. One entry per CDR3 protein results from TCRdb running MiXCR on the PCR reads. The table lists about 500,000 distinct CDR3 sequences, around 40% of them singletons. Trimming shortened V by 7 bases and J by 0 bases, and 9 bases separated the two germline ends. The germline V gene has CDR1 ENHRY and CDR2 SYGVKD. This CDR3 contains 13 residues. Sequencing was done on a sample of blood. The clonotype originates from a girl between 5 and 17 years old with multiple sclerosis. This chain connects TRBV10-3 to TRBJ2-5, with D perhaps matching TRBD1 or TRBD2 (5 bases each). DNA for the CDR3: TGTGCCATCAAGCTGGGGGACCAAGAGACCCAGTACTTC. It yields the protein CAIKLGDQETQYF.